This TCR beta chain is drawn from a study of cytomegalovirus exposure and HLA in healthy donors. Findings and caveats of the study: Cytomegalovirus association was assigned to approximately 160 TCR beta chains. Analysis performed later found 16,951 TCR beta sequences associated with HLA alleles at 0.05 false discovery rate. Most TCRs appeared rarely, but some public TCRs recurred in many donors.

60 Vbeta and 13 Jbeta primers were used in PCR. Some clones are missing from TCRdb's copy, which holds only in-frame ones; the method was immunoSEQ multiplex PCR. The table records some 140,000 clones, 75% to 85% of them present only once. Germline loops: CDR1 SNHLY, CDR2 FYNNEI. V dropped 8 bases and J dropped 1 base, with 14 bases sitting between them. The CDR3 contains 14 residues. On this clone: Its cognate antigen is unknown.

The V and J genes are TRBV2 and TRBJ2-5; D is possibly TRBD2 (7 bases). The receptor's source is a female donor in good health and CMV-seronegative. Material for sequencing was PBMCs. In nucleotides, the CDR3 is TGTGCCAGCGGGGGGGCCAGTCGCCAAGAGACCCAGTACTTC. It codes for CASGGASRQETQYF.